These 5 T cell receptor beta chains originate from one sample sequenced in a study of T cell changes during pregnancy in multiple sclerosis. Measured with immunoSEQ multiplex PCR; TCRdb has only the in-frame clones, and not every one. The sample lists fewer than 50,000 clones, roughly 94% seen once, with roughly 0.32% in the top ten. The sequencing here drew on CD4+ T cells from peripheral blood mononuclear cells, taken in the third trimester of pregnancy. These receptors came from a female donor with multiple sclerosis, enrolled in a pregnancy study.

V usage is TRBV6-6 and J usage is TRBJ2-6, with D maybe TRBD1 (5 bases). The CDR3 totals 16 residues. V shed 2 bases and J shed 2 bases, with 10 bases lying between them. From germline, CDR1 is MNHNY and CDR2 SVGAGI (reference sequence). The DNA for the CDR3 is TGTGCCAGCAGTTACACCACAGGAACTGGGGCCAACGTCCTGACTTTC. It codes for CASSYTTGTGANVLTF.

This clone was observed a few times. This chain connects TRBV29-1 to TRBJ2-7, with TRBD1 matching 8 bases. V dropped 3 bases and J dropped 3; count of bases not matched to a gene: 16. The germline V gene has CDR1 SQVTM and CDR2 ANQGSEA. The length of the CDR3 is 17 residues. The CDR3: CSVDQDRECCLSYEQYF. CDR3 sequence (DNA): TGCAGCGTTGACCAGGACAGGGAGTGTTGTTTAAGCTACGAGCAGTACTTC.

The V call is TRBV5-4, the J call TRBJ2-7; weak D call: TRBD1 (6 bases). This CDR3 is 12 amino acids long. CDR1 and CDR2 from the germline V gene are SGHNT and YYREEE (reference sequence). Trimming cost V 1 base and J 7 bases, with 9 bases left between them. CDR3 in amino acids: CASSLTGLEQYF. In DNA, the CDR3 is TGTGCCAGCAGCTTGACAGGGCTTGAGCAGTACTTC.

The chain carries TRBV5-1 and TRBJ1-2; the D is unclear. Germline CDR1 reads SGHRS; CDR2 reads YFSETQ. This CDR3 comprises 15 residues. Trimming took off 0 bases at V and 1 base at J, with 10 bases between the two ends. The CDR3 sequence is CASSLAQAVNYGYTF. CDR3 DNA: TGCGCCAGCAGCTTGGCGCAGGCCGTTAACTATGGCTACACCTTC. Full variable domain (remainder filled in from reference TRBV5-1 and TRBJ1-2): KAGVTQTPRYLIKTRGQQVTLSCSPISGHRSVSWYQQTPGQGLQFLFEYFSETQRNKGNFPGRFSGRQFSNSRSEMNVSTLELGDSALYLCASSLAQAVNYGYTFGSGTRLTVV.

This chain links TRBV6-5 with TRBJ1-2, with D possibly matching TRBD1 (6 bases). The CDR3 sequence is 14 residues long. Germline assignment: CDR1 MNHEY and CDR2 SVGAGI. With 4 bases removed from V and 4 bases from J, the gap between germline ends came to 13 bases. CDR3 nucleotides: TGTGCCAGCAGTTCTGGACAGAAGATCTATGGCTACACCTTC. This codes for CASSSGQKIYGYTF.